This TCR beta chain comes out of a study of beta chain features in type 1 diabetes. Findings and limits, study-wide: Moderate but significant shortening of TCRB CDR3s was recorded in all four CD4+ subsets from Type 1 diabetes patients.

Note on this clone: As yet, its antigen is unknown.

As every portion of the isolated RNA was reverse transcribed, the sequencing read expressed TCRB transcripts. Reads averaged roughly 1 million for stem cell-like memory T cell samples. Profiled with immunoSEQ multiplex PCR; TCRdb holds only in-frame clones, not every one. This sample has roughly 24,000 clones, with 50% to 60% found just once. Germline V gives CDR1 SGHRS, CDR2 YFSETQ. This CDR3 spans 17 amino acids. The J segment lost 2 bases and the V segment lost 4 bases, leaving 4 bases of the junction unmatched. Sequencing was performed on stem cell memory CD4+ T cells from blood. This clonotype was obtained from a young man with type 1 diabetes. The chain links TRBV5-1 to TRBJ2-1; 15 bases agree with TRBD2. The CDR3 reads CASSLRTSGGAYNEQFF. The CDR3 region has the DNA TGCGCCAGCAGCCTCCGGACTAGCGGGGGGGCCTACAATGAGCAGTTCTTC.